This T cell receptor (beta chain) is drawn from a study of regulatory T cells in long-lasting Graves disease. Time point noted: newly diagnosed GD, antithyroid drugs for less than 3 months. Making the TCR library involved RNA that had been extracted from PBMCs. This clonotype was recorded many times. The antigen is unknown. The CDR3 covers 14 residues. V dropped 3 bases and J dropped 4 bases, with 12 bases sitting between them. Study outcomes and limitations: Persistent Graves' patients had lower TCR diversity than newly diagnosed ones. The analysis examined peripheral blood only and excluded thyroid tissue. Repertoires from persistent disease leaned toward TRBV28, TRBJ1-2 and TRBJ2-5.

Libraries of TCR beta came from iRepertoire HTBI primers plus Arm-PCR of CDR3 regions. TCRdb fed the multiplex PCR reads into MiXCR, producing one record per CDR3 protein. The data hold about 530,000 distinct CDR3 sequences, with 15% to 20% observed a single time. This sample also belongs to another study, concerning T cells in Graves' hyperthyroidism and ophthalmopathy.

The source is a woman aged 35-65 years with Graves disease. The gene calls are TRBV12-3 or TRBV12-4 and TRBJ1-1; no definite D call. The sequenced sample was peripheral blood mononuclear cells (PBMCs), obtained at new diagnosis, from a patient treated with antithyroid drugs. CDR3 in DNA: TGTGCCAGCAGTTTTAAGGGTTCGGGCACTGAAGCTTTCTTT. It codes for CASSFKGSGTEAFF.